This note documents a single TCR beta chain sequence. Its cognate antigen is unknown. The time point here: blood 4 weeks post-SBRT, at nephrectomy. Treatment defined: 15 Gy SBRT to primary tumor, nephrectomy 4 weeks later. Nephrectomy followed 15 Gy stereotactic body radiation by 4 weeks. The entry originates in a study of radiation and T cells in renal cell carcinoma. The CDR3 contains 14 residues. Germline loops: CDR1 SGHDT, CDR2 YYEEEE. V gave up 4 bases and J gave up 8 bases; unmatched junction bases: 6. Here immunoSEQ multiplex PCR was the method, and the copy in TCRdb shows in-frame clones only, minus some. Of 120,000 to 150,000 clones listed, 75% to 90% were seen once; the top ten hold around a sixth. Findings and caveats of the study: In blood, top tumor clones expanded by 2 weeks, shrinking by 4.

Specimen: blood, collected from a patient whose treatment included radiotherapy and nephrectomy. This receptor was identified in a woman aged 45-65 years with renal cell carcinoma. The chain uses TRBV5-6 and TRBJ2-4; TRBD1 aligns across 10 bases. The CDR3 sequence: CASSKDRGVDIQYF. The CDR3 DNA follows: TGTGCCAGCAGCAAGGACAGGGGGGTGGACATTCAGTACTTC.